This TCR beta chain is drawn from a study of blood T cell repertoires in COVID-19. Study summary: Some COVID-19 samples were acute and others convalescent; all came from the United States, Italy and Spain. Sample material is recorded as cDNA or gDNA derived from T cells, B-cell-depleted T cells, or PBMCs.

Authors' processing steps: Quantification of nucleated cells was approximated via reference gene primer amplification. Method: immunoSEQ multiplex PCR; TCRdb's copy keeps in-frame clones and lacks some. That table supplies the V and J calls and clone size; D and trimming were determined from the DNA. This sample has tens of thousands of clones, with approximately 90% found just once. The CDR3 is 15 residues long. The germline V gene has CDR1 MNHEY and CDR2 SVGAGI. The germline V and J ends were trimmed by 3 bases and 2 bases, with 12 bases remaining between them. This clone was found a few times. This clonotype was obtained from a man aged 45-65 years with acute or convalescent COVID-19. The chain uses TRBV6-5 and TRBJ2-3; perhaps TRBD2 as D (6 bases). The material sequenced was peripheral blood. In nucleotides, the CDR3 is TGTGCCAGCAGTTATAGTCGGGGGAACACAGATACGCAGTATTTT. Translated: CASSYSRGNTDTQYF.